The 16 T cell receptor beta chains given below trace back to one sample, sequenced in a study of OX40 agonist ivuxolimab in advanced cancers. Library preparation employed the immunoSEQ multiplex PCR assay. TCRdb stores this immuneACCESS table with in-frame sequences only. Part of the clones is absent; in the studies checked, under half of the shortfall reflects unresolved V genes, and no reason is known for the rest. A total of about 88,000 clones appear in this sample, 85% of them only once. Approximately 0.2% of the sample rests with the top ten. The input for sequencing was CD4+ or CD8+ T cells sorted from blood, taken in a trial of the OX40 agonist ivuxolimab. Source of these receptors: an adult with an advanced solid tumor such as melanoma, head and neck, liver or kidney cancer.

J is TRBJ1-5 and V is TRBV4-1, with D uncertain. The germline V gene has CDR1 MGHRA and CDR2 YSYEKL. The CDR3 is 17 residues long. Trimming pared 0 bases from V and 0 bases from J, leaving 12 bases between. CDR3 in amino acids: CASSQDREGTSNQPQHF. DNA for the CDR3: TGCGCCAGCAGCCAAGATCGGGAGGGTACTAGCAATCAGCCCCAGCATTTT.

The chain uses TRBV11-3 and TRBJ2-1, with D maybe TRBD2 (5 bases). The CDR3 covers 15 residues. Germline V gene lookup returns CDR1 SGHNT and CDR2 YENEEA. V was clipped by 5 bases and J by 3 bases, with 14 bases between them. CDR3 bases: TGTGCCAGCAGCCCGACAATCCGGGACTACAATGAGCAGTTCTTC. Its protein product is CASSPTIRDYNEQFF.

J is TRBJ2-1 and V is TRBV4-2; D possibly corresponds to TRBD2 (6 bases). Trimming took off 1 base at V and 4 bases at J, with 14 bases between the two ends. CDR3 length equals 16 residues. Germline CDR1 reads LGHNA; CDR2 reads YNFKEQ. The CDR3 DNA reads TGTGCCAGCAGCCAAGGGAGTAGCGGCCTTTACAATGAGCAGTTCTTC. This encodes CASSQGSSGLYNEQFF.

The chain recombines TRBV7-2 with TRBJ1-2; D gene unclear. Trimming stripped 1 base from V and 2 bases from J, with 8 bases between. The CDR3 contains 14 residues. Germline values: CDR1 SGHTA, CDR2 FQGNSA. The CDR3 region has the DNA TGTGCCAGCAGCTTAGGAATTCCCAACTATGGCTACACCTTC. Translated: CASSLGIPNYGYTF.

The CDR3: CASSVTTEAQLFF. The CDR3 DNA is TGTGCCAGCAGCGTAACTACAGAGGCACAACTGTTTTTT. This chain connects TRBV9 to TRBJ1-4; D is undetermined. The germline gives CDR1 SGDLS, CDR2 YYNGEE. This CDR3 is built from 13 residues. V lost 1 base to trimming and J lost 12 bases, with 13 bases between them.

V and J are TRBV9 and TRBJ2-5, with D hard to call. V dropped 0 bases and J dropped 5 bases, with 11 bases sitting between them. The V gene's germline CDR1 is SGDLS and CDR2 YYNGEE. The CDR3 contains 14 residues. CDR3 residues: CASSVVEASETQYF. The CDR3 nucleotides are TGTGCCAGCAGCGTAGTCGAGGCTTCGGAGACCCAGTACTTC.

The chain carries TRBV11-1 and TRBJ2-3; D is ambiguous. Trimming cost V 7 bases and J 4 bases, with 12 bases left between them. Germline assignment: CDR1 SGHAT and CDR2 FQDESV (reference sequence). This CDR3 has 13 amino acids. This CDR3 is CASTRTRADTQYF. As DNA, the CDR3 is TGTGCCAGCACCCGAACGCGCGCAGATACGCAGTATTTT.

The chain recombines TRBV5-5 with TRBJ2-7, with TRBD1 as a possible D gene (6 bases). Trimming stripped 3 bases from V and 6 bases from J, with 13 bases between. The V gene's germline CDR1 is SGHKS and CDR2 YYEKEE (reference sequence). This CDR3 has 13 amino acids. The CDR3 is CASSSQGEGEQYF. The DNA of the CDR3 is TGTGCCAGCAGCTCACAGGGAGAGGGCGAGCAGTACTTC.

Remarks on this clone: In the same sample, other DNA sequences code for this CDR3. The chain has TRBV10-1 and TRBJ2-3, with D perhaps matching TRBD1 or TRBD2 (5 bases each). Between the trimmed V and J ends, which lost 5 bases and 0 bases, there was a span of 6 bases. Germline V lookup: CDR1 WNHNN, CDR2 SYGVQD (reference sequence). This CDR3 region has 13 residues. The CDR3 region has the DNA TGCGCCAGCAGTAGGGACAGCACAGATACGCAGTATTTT. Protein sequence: CASSRDSTDTQYF.

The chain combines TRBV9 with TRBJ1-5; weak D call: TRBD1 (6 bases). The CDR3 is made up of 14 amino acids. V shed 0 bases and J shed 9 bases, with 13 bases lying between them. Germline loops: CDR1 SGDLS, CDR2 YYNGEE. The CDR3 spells CASSVGSGDAPQHF. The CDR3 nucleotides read TGTGCCAGCAGCGTAGGGTCAGGGGACGCGCCCCAGCATTTT.

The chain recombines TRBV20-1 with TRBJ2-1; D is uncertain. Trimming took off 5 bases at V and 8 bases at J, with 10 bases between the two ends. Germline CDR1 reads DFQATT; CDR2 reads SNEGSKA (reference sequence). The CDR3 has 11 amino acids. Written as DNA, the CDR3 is TGCAGTGCTGAGGACGCATATGAGCAGTTCTTC. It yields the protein CSAEDAYEQFF.

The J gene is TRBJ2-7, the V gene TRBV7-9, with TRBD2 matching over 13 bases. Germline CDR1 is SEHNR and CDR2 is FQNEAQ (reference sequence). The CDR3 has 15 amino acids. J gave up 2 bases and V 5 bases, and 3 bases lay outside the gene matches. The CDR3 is CASSPGLAGAYEQYF. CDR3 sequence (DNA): TGTGCCAGCAGCCCCGGACTAGCGGGAGCCTACGAGCAGTACTTC.

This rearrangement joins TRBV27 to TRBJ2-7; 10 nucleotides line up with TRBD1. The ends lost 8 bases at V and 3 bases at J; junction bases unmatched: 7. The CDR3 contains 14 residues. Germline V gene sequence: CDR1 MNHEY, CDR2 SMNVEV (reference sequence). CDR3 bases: TGTGCCAGCCGATCGACAGGGGGCGGCTACGAGCAGTACTTC. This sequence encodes CASRSTGGGYEQYF.

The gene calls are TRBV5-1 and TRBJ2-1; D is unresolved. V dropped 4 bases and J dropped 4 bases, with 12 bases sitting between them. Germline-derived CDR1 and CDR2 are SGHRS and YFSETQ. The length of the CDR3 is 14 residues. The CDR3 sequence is CASSPEVGYNEQFF. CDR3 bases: TGCGCCAGCAGCCCAGAGGTCGGATACAATGAGCAGTTCTTC.

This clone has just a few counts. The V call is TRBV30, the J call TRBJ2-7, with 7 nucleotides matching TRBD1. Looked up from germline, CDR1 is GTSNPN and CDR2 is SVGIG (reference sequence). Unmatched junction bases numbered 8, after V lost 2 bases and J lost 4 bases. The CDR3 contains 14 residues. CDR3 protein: CAWSLGQPSYEQYF. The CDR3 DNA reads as TGTGCCTGGAGTTTGGGACAGCCCTCATACGAGCAGTACTTC.

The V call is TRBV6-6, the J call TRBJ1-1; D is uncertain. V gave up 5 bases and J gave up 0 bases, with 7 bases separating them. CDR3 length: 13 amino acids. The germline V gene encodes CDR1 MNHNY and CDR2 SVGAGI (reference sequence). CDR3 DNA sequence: TGTGCCAGCAGTACCCCCTTGAACACTGAAGCTTTCTTT. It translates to CASSTPLNTEAFF.